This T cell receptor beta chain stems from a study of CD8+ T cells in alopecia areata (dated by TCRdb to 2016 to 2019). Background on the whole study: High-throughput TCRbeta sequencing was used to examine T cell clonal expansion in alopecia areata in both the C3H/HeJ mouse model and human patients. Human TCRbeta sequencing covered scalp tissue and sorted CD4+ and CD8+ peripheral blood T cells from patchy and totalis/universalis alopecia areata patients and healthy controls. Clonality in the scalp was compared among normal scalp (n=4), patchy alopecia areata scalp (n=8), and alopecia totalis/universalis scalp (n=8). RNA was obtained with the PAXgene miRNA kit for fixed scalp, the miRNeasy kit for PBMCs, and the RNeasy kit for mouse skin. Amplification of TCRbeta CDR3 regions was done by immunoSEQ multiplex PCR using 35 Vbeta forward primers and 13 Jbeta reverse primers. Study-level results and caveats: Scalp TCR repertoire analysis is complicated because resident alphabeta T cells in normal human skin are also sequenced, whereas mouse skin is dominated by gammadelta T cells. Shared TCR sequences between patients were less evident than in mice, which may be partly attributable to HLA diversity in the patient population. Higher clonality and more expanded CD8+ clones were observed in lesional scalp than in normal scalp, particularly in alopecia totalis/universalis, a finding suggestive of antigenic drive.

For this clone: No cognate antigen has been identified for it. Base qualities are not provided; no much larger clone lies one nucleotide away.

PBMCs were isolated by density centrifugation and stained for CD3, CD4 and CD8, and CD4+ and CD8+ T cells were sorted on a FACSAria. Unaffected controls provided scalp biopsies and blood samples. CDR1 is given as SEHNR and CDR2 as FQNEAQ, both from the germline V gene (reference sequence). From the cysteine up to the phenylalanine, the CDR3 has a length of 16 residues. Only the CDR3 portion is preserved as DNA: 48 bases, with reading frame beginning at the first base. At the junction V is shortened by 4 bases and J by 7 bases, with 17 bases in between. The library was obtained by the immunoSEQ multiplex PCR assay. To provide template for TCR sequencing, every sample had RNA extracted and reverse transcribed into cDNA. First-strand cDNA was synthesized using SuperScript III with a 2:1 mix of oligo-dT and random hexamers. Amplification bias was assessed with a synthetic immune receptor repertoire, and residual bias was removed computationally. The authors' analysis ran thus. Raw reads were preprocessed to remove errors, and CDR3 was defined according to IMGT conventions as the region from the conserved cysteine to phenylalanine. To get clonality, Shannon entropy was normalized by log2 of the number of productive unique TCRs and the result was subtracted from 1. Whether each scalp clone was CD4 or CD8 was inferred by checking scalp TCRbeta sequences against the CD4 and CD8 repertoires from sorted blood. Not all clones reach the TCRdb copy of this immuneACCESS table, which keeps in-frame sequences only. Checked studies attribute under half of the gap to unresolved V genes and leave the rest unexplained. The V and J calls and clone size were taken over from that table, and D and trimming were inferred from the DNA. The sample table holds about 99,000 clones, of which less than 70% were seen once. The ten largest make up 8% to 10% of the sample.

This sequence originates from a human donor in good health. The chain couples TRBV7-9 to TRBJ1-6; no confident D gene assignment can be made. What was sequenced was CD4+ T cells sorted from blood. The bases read TGTGCCAGCAGCTCACGCGGGTCCCTCGGGAATTCACCCCTCCACTTT. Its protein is CASSSRGSLGNSPLHF.